The sequence of this T cell receptor (beta chain) was determined in a study of T cells in Graves' hyperthyroidism and ophthalmopathy. Study outcomes and limitations: The model forecast ophthalmopathy, anticipating it by a median 6.5 months before onset. From stable hyperthyroidism, ophthalmopathy was separated by a 13 V-J model.

In its sample, this clonotype was seen many times. What it binds is not known. TCR beta CDR3 region amplification was performed from RNA transcripts. The HTBI primer set drove a first-round RT-PCR of the TCR CDR3. TCRdb re-called the multiplex PCR reads through MiXCR, storing one row per CDR3 protein. This sample has about 610,000 distinct CDR3 sequences; about 43% occur once, and the top ten carry around 8%. Lactation, pregnancy, other autoimmune disease or uncontrolled infection led to exclusion of patients. Diagnosis rested on symptoms, serum thyroxine and TRAb, thyroid ultrasound, and orbital computed tomography. The junction had 14 bases not matched to a gene; V was cut back by 5 bases and J by 2 bases. Germline CDR1 and CDR2: KGHDR and SFDVKD. The CDR3 extends over 17 amino acids.

The sample taken for sequencing was peripheral blood or thyroid tissue (not recorded which). The chain carries TRBV24-1 and TRBJ2-7; 7 bases map to TRBD1. The receptor was isolated from a woman between 18 and 29 years old with Graves' hyperthyroidism. The CDR3, as DNA: TGTGCCACCAGTGGTAATGCCGGGACAGATGAAACCTACGAGCAGTACTTC. Translation gives CATSGNAGTDETYEQYF.